A selection of T cell receptor beta chains follows, all from one sample in a study of T cells after posttransplantation cyclophosphamide. Clones were sequenced by immunoSEQ multiplex PCR, and TCRdb holds only the in-frame ones, with some missing. The sample lists about 6,400 clones, none appearing once, the ten largest making up less than 6.5%. This specimen consisted of PBMCs, obtained after an allogeneic stem cell transplant with post-transplant cyclophosphamide. The receptor source for this set is a male patient aged 30 to 40 who received an allogeneic stem cell transplant from an unrelated donor, was CMV-positive, and had acute and chronic GVHD. Among the T cells, some may be from the graft donor. CDR3s include the opening cysteine and the closing phenylalanine or tryptophan. The order of the fields is D gene, J gene, clone size, V gene, CDR3 DNA, CDR3 protein. D genes are given only for firm matches. Clone size is given for some rows only: seen once, a few or many times, or a class if the clone is expanded.

>TRBD2|TRBJ2-3|many|TRBV9
TGTGCCAGCAGTCGTAGCGGGGTACGCACAGATACGCAGTATTTT
CASSRSGVRTDTQYF
>TRBD2|TRBJ2-3|medium-sized|TRBV19
TGTGCCAGTAGTGAGCCAGCGGGGGGCACAGATACGCAGTATTTT
CASSEPAGGTDTQYF
>NA|TRBJ2-7|many|TRBV29-1
TGCAGCGCCACCCGAGAGGCAGGGGCCTACGAGCAGTACTTC
CSATREAGAYEQYF
>NA|TRBJ1-4|medium-sized|TRBV19
TGTGCCAGTAGTAGTGCGGGGGGCAATGAAAAACTGTTTTTT
CASSSAGGNEKLFF
>NA|TRBJ1-1|NA|TRBV29-1
TGCAGCGGGGCAGAGCAGGGCACTGAAGCTTTCTTT
CSGAEQGTEAFF
>NA|TRBJ2-7|many|TRBV6-5
TGTGCCAGCAGTTACGGTATGCGTATCTACGAGCAGTACTTC
CASSYGMRIYEQYF
>NA|TRBJ1-1|many|TRBV12-5
TGTGCTAGTGTGGAGGGCATGAACACTGAAGCTTTCTTT
CASVEGMNTEAFF
>NA|TRBJ1-1|many|TRBV12-5
TGTGCTAGTGGTTTGGTACAGCGGGGTGAGACTGAAGCTTTCTTT
CASGLVQRGETEAFF
>TRBD2|TRBJ2-1|NA|TRBV5-1
TGCGCCAGCAGCTTGGGTAGTAGCGGGAGGGCCGGTTCTGAGCAGTTCTTC
CASSLGSSGRAGSEQFF
>TRBD2|TRBJ2-3|many|TRBV5-4
TGTGCCAGCAGCACTGGACTAGCGGGGGCGAGAGATACGCAGTATTTT
CASSTGLAGARDTQYF
>NA|TRBJ1-1|many|TRBV29-1
TGCAGCGTGGCCCGACAGGCCGAAGCTTTCTTT
CSVARQAEAFF
>NA|TRBJ2-1|many|TRBV4-3
TGCGCCAGCAGCCCCGGACTATCCTACAATGAGCAGTTCTTC
CASSPGLSYNEQFF
>NA|TRBJ2-3|many|TRBV13
TGTGCCAGCAGCTCGACGGGGGATACGCAGTATTTT
CASSSTGDTQYF
>TRBD1|TRBJ2-5|many|TRBV5-1
TGCGCCAGCAGCTCTTCTTACAGGGGCCAAGAGACCCAGTACTTC
CASSSSYRGQETQYF
>TRBD1|TRBJ1-1|few|TRBV11-2
TGTGCCAGCAGCTTAGGGTTTATCGGACAGGGGTACACTGAAGCTTTCTTT
CASSLGFIGQGYTEAFF
>NA|TRBJ1-2|many|TRBV6-5
TGTGCCAGCAGCCTGGGGGCAGGGGTCTACGGCTACACCTTC
CASSLGAGVYGYTF
>NA|TRBJ1-1|many|TRBV5-1
TGCGCCAGCAGCTTAGTACGGGAGAACACTGAAGCTTTCTTT
CASSLVRENTEAFF
>NA|TRBJ1-5|many|TRBV2
TGTGCCAGCAGTGCTGGGGCCTTCAATCAGCCCCAGCATTTT
CASSAGAFNQPQHF
>TRBD1|TRBJ1-3|many|TRBV7-2
TGTGCCAGCAGCCCCTCGACAGGGGCGGGGAACACCATATATTTT
CASSPSTGAGNTIYF
>NA|TRBJ1-2|many|TRBV4-3
TGCGCCAGCAGCCAAGATCTAGGAGGACAGCGTGGCTACACCTTC
CASSQDLGGQRGYTF
>NA|TRBJ2-1|many|TRBV18
TGTGCCAGCTCACCATCGGGCGGGCTAGGGAATGAGCAGTTCTTC
CASSPSGGLGNEQFF
>NA|TRBJ2-3|NA|TRBV7-9
TGTGCCAGCAGCCCCCGGCCCCGCCTCAGGGCAGATACGCAGTATTTT
CASSPRPRLRADTQYF
>TRBD2|TRBJ2-1|medium-sized|TRBV12-5
TGTGCTAGTGGTTTGCCCGGACTAGCGGGGGGATACAATGAGCAGTTCTTC
CASGLPGLAGGYNEQFF
>TRBD2|TRBJ2-5|many|TRBV5-1
TGCGCCAGCGAAACCGGGACTAGCGGGGGGGCCGGAATAGAGACCCAGTACTTC
CASETGTSGGAGIETQYF
>NA|TRBJ1-4|few|TRBV30
TGTGCCTGGAGTGGGGAAGGGGCCCCTCTAGAAAAACTGTTTTTT
CAWSGEGAPLEKLFF
>TRBD1|TRBJ1-2|medium-sized|TRBV25-1
TGTGCCAGCAGCCAAACGGCTACAGGGGCTGGTGGCTACACCTTC
CASSQTATGAGGYTF
>TRBD1|TRBJ1-2|many|TRBV4-1
TGCGCCAGCAGCCGGGAGGACAGGGTATATGGCTACACCTTC
CASSREDRVYGYTF
>NA|TRBJ1-1|NA|TRBV5-4
TGTGCCAGCAGCCCAACCACAGGCATGAACACTGAAGCTTTCTTT
CASSPTTGMNTEAFF
>NA|TRBJ1-5|many|TRBV19
TGTGCCAGTGGTCCTGGCAGCGGTATTCTCTATAGCAATCAGCCCCAGCATTTT
CASGPGSGILYSNQPQHF
>NA|TRBJ1-1|many|TRBV7-3
TGTGCCAGCAGCTTAGCCCAGGACACTGAAGCTTTCTTT
CASSLAQDTEAFF
>NA|TRBJ2-7|many|TRBV11-3
TGTGCCAGCAGCCATAACAGCTACGAGCAGTACTTC
CASSHNSYEQYF
>TRBD1|TRBJ2-1|NA|TRBV5-1
TGCGCCAGCAGCCAGGGACAGGGGGCTAACTATGAGCAGTTCTTC
CASSQGQGANYEQFF
>NA|TRBJ2-1|few|TRBV28
TGTGCCAGCAGCTCCCCAGGGTACAATGAGCAGTTCTTC
CASSSPGYNEQFF
>TRBD1|TRBJ2-7|many|TRBV9
TGTGCCAGCAGCGTAGCCAGGGGGACAGGGGCGGGGGAGCAGTACTTC
CASSVARGTGAGEQYF
>TRBD1|TRBJ2-2|many|TRBV14
TGTGCCAGCAGCCAAGGTAGTTTTGGTCCAGGGGGCGACACCGGGGAGCTGTTTTTT
CASSQGSFGPGGDTGELFF
>NA|TRBJ1-3|NA|TRBV7-8
TGTGCCAGCAGCTTTTTAGTCGCAGGCTCTGGAAACACCATATATTTT
CASSFLVAGSGNTIYF
>TRBD2|TRBJ2-7|medium-sized|TRBV6-1
TGTGCCAGCAGTGAGAGGGCTAGCGGGAGCTCCTACGAGCAGTACTTC
CASSERASGSSYEQYF
>NA|TRBJ2-3|many|TRBV7-9
TGTGCCAGCAGCCCTACGTCAGATACGCAGTATTTT
CASSPTSDTQYF
>TRBD2|TRBJ2-7|many|TRBV5-1
TGCGCCAGCAGGAGTACTAGCGGGGGATACGAGCAGTACTTC
CASRSTSGGYEQYF
>NA|TRBJ2-4|NA|TRBV30
TGTGCCTGGGCCAGGGGAGCCAAAAACATTCAGTACTTC
CAWARGAKNIQYF
>NA|TRBJ2-3|many|TRBV10-3
TGTGCCATCAGTGGAACTGGAGGGGATACGCAGTATTTT
CAISGTGGDTQYF
>TRBD2|TRBJ2-7|many|TRBV29-1
TGCAGCGTTTTGGGACTAGCGGGGGTCAACGAGCAGTACTTC
CSVLGLAGVNEQYF
>TRBD1|TRBJ2-2|many|TRBV19
TGTGCCAGTAGAGACCCGGGACAGACGCGCCCCGGGGAGCTGTTTTTT
CASRDPGQTRPGELFF
>NA|TRBJ1-2|few|TRBV14
TGTGCCAGCAGCCGGGGAGGGGGGTATGGCTACACCTTC
CASSRGGGYGYTF
>NA|TRBJ2-7|many|TRBV9
TGTGCCAGCAGCGGGGGGGGCAACTCCTACGAGCAGTACTTC
CASSGGGNSYEQYF
>NA|TRBJ1-1|many|TRBV19
TGTGCCAGTAGTATGCGGGGAGCTGGGGCTTTCTTT
CASSMRGAGAFF
>TRBD1|TRBJ2-2|few|TRBV15
TGTGCCACCAGCAGAGATTTAACAGGGGCCACCGGGGAGCTGTTTTTT
CATSRDLTGATGELFF
>TRBD2|TRBJ2-5|many|TRBV27
TGTGCCAGCAGTTCCAGGACTAGCGGGAGAGAGACCCAGTACTTC
CASSSRTSGRETQYF
>TRBD2|TRBJ2-2|many|TRBV29-1
TGCAGCGTCCAGCGCCTAGCGGGGGGGCCAAGGGAGCTGTTTTTT
CSVQRLAGGPRELFF
>TRBD1|TRBJ2-7|medium-sized|TRBV6-6
TGTGCCAGCAGTATCGGACAGGGGGTCTACGAGCAGTACTTC
CASSIGQGVYEQYF
>TRBD1|TRBJ2-7|medium-sized|TRBV6-5
TGTGCCAGCAGTCAGACAGGGGGCCCCTCCTACGAGCAGTACTTC
CASSQTGGPSYEQYF
>NA|TRBJ1-1|many|TRBV11-2
TGTGCCAGCAGCTCCGACCAGGGGTATGACAGGAGGAACACTGAAGCTTTCTTT
CASSSDQGYDRRNTEAFF
>TRBD1|TRBJ2-7|medium-sized|TRBV4-2
TGTGCCAGCAGCCTAGGACAGGGCGGGGAGTACGAGCAGTACTTC
CASSLGQGGEYEQYF
>NA|TRBJ2-1|medium-sized|TRBV4-3
TGCGCCAGCAGCCAAGACAGGGTTGAGCAGTTCTTC
CASSQDRVEQFF
>NA|TRBJ1-2|many|TRBV5-8
TGTGCCAGCAGCTTTAGGGGCCTCTATGGCTACACCTTC
CASSFRGLYGYTF
>NA|TRBJ2-7|many|TRBV29-1
TGCAGCGTTGAAGATCGGAGGTTC
CSVEDRRF